The 24 T cell receptor beta chains in this list originate from one sample, sequenced in a study of blood T cell repertoires in COVID-19. Sequenced by immunoSEQ multiplex PCR; TCRdb stores in-frame clones only, minus some. The sample holds about 80,000 clones, around 79% seen once. The sample was peripheral blood. The receptors stem from a man older than 75 with acute or convalescent COVID-19.

DNA for the CDR3: TGTGCCTGGGGCCTTACTTCGGGACACCTGAACACTGAAGCTTTCTTT. As protein: CAWGLTSGHLNTEAFF. The chain employs TRBV30 and TRBJ1-1; D is possibly TRBD1 (6 bases). CDR1 is GTSNPN, CDR2 SVGIG, per germline (reference sequence). V was pared by 5 bases and J by 0 bases, with 19 bases between. CDR3 length equals 16 residues.

The chain uses TRBV7-3 and TRBJ2-3; tentative D call: TRBD1 (5 bases). The CDR3 extends over 12 amino acids. Germline CDR1 is SGHTA and CDR2 is FQGTGA. The V end was cut by 4 bases, the J end by 5 bases, with 7 bases between. For the CDR3, the DNA is TGTGCCAGCAGCTCGCAGGGAGATACGCAGTATTTT. Its translation: CASSSQGDTQYF.

This rearrangement joins TRBV10-3 to TRBJ2-3; TRBD1 matches 7 bases. This CDR3 is 15 amino acids long. Per germline, CDR1 ENHRY and CDR2 SYGVKD. Unmatched junction bases numbered 7, after V lost 3 bases and J lost 4 bases. CDR3 loop: CAISDPGQRADTQYF. Written as DNA, the CDR3 is TGTGCCATCAGTGACCCGGGACAGAGGGCAGATACGCAGTATTTT.

This chain connects TRBV29-1 to TRBJ2-7, with 11 bases matching TRBD1. CDR1 is SQVTM, CDR2 ANQGSEA, per germline. This CDR3 is built from 14 residues. V trimming: 7 bases; J trimming: 2 bases; junction bases outside the gene matches: 7. In nucleotides, the CDR3 is TGCAGCGGCTCACCGGGACAGGGGGCCTACGAGCAGTACTTC. It codes for CSGSPGQGAYEQYF.

This CDR3 is CASSLNSGYTF. The CDR3 DNA follows: TGTGCCAGCAGCCTCAATAGTGGCTACACCTTC. The chain links TRBV3-1 (or the pseudogene TRBV3-2) to TRBJ1-2; D is unresolved. The CDR3 totals 11 residues. Germline lookup yields CDR1 LGHDT and CDR2 YNNKEL (reference sequence). V lost 4 bases to trimming and J lost 7 bases, with 7 bases between them.

The chain uses TRBV7-9 and TRBJ1-1; D gene ambiguous. V was clipped by 5 bases and J by 2 bases, with 12 bases between them. This CDR3 is built from 14 residues. Germline CDR1 SEHNR, CDR2 FQNEAQ (reference sequence). The CDR3 bases are TGTGCCAGCAGCCCGTCCCAGGTCAACACTGAAGCTTTCTTT. It is translated as CASSPSQVNTEAFF.

This chain links TRBV11-3 with TRBJ2-2; D is undetermined. V gave up 5 bases and J gave up 7 bases, with 11 bases separating them. CDR3 length: 13 amino acids. The germline gives CDR1 SGHNT, CDR2 YENEEA. The DNA of the CDR3 is TGTGCCAGCAGCATTACAGTGAACGGGGAGCTGTTTTTT. As protein: CASSITVNGELFF.

The chain joins TRBV11-2 to TRBJ2-5, with D perhaps matching TRBD1 (6 bases). With 6 bases removed from V and 5 bases from J, the gap between germline ends came to 19 bases. The CDR3 has 15 amino acids. Germline V gene sequence: CDR1 SGHAT, CDR2 FQNNGV. The CDR3 sequence is CASRNTLGAGETQYF. For the CDR3, the DNA is TGTGCCAGCAGAAATACCTTGGGGGCCGGTGAGACCCAGTACTTC.

The chain is built from TRBV6-5 and TRBJ1-4; 9 bases are a match to TRBD1. Trimming removed 4 bases from V and 7 bases from J; junction bases left unmatched: 1. The V gene's germline CDR1 is MNHEY and CDR2 SVGAGI. This CDR3 is 13 amino acids long. CDR3 coding DNA: TGTGCCAGCAGTTGGGACAGGGCTGAAAAACTGTTTTTT. Amino acid sequence: CASSWDRAEKLFF.

The chain has TRBV29-1 and TRBJ1-1; D call uncertain. Germline V gene data show CDR1 as SQVTM and CDR2 as ANQGSEA. This CDR3 is 13 amino acids long. Deletions cut 7 bases from V and 6 bases from J, with 18 bases between. The CDR3 loop reads CSAMDGPRAEAFF. As DNA, the CDR3 is TGCAGCGCCATGGACGGACCGAGGGCTGAAGCTTTCTTT.

The chain recombines TRBV4-2 with TRBJ2-1; 14 nucleotides align to TRBD2. Trimming removed 5 bases from V and 0 bases from J; junction bases left unmatched: 12. The CDR3 is made up of 20 amino acids. Germline V gives CDR1 LGHNA, CDR2 YNFKEQ. The CDR3 sequence is CASSERTSGGPSPSYNEQFF. The CDR3 coding sequence is TGTGCCAGCAGCGAGAGGACTAGCGGGGGGCCCAGTCCCTCCTACAATGAGCAGTTCTTC.

The chain combines TRBV19 with TRBJ1-5; TRBD1 matches 8 bases. The junction had 6 bases not matched to a gene; V was cut back by 6 bases and J by 2 bases. The length of the CDR3 is 15 residues. From germline, CDR1 is LNHDA and CDR2 SQIVND (reference sequence). The CDR3 sequence: CASRTTGGGNQPQHF. Written as DNA, the CDR3 is TGTGCCAGTAGAACTACAGGGGGTGGCAATCAGCCCCAGCATTTT.

J is TRBJ2-3 and V is TRBV14; 7 bases align to TRBD2. Germline V gene sequence: CDR1 SGHDN, CDR2 FVKESK. There are 15 residues in the CDR3. Losses at the gene ends were 5 bases for V and 0 bases for J; bases not matched to a gene: 5. The CDR3 protein is CASSAGDASTDTQYF. The CDR3 DNA is TGTGCCAGCAGCGCGGGGGACGCTAGCACAGATACGCAGTATTTT. The whole variable domain, filled in from reference TRBV14 and TRBJ2-3, reads EAGVTQFPSHSVIEKGQTVTLRCDPISGHDNLYWYRRVMGKEIKFLLHFVKESKQDESGMPNNRFLAERTGGTYSTLKVQPAELEDSGVYFCASSAGDASTDTQYFGPGTRLTVL.

This chain uses TRBV5-1 with TRBJ1-1; 8 bases align to TRBD1. The CDR3 totals 14 residues. With V trimmed by 4 bases and J by 1 base, 3 bases remained unmatched. Per germline, CDR1 SGHRS and CDR2 YFSETQ. The CDR3 spells CASSPGTGNTEAFF. The CDR3 DNA follows: TGCGCCAGCAGCCCCGGGACAGGGAACACTGAAGCTTTCTTT.

The genes are TRBV4-1 and TRBJ2-3; 9 bases fit TRBD2. With 4 bases clipped from V and 4 bases from J, the junction kept 12 bases outside the gene matches. Germline V gene sequence: CDR1 MGHRA, CDR2 YSYEKL. The CDR3 is 17 residues long. CDR3 sequence (DNA): TGCGCCAGCAGCCTTACTACTGGCGGGGGGGCCTCAGATACGCAGTATTTT. Protein product: CASSLTTGGGASDTQYF.

The chain carries TRBV7-2 and TRBJ2-7; 8 bases map to TRBD1. Trimming removed 2 bases from V and 0 bases from J; junction bases left unmatched: 6. The germline V gene has CDR1 SGHTA and CDR2 FQGNSA. The CDR3 contains 16 residues. The DNA of the CDR3 is TGTGCCAGCAGCTTAACAGGGGGTTTTAGCTCCTACGAGCAGTACTTC. This encodes CASSLTGGFSSYEQYF.

Only a few counts were recorded for this clone. The rearrangement links TRBV30 to TRBJ1-3; 10 bases map to TRBD1. V lost 0 bases, J lost 3 bases, and 11 bases stayed unmatched. This CDR3 has 18 residues. Germline assignment: CDR1 GTSNPN and CDR2 SVGIG (reference sequence). The CDR3 DNA reads as TGTGCCTGGAGTGTGCCGGGACAGGGGAATGATATTGGAAACACCATATATTTT. It yields the protein CAWSVPGQGNDIGNTIYF.

The chain joins TRBV20-1 to TRBJ1-1; D is ambiguous. This CDR3 region has 11 residues. The germline gives CDR1 DFQATT, CDR2 SNEGSKA (reference sequence). Deletions cut 4 bases from V and 5 bases from J, with 8 bases between. DNA of the CDR3: TGCAGTGCTAAGCTCAAAACTGAAGCTTTCTTT. Its protein is CSAKLKTEAFF.

The J gene is TRBJ1-2, the V gene TRBV6-5; possibly TRBD1 for D (6 bases). The V and J ends lost 2 bases and 4 bases respectively, with 17 bases between them. The CDR3 spans 16 residues. CDR1 and CDR2 from the germline V gene are MNHEY and SVGAGI. The CDR3 DNA reads as TGTGCCAGCAGTTACATCTCGGGGGGCGGAAGCTATGGCTACACCTTC. The encoded protein is CASSYISGGGSYGYTF.

The rearrangement uses TRBV5-4 and TRBJ1-1; possibly TRBD1 for D (6 bases). The CDR3 runs to 15 residues. The V and J ends lost 2 bases and 2 bases respectively, with 13 bases between them. Germline V gene data show CDR1 as SGHNT and CDR2 as YYREEE (reference sequence). The CDR3 reads CASSFNPQGNTEAFF. CDR3 sequence (DNA): TGTGCCAGCAGCTTCAATCCACAGGGAAACACTGAAGCTTTCTTT.

The V and J genes are TRBV7-9 and TRBJ2-3; possible D gene TRBD2, 5 bases. Trimming removed 5 bases from V and 6 bases from J, with 12 bases in between. Germline assignment: CDR1 SEHNR and CDR2 FQNEAQ (reference sequence). The CDR3 is 13 amino acids. CDR3 nucleotides: TGTGCCAGCAGCCTCTCGAGGGCGGATACGCAGTATTTT. Translating it yields CASSLSRADTQYF.

The chain links TRBV19 to TRBJ2-7; a weak D match, TRBD1 (6 bases). Trimming took 0 bases from V and 2 from J, leaving 17 bases between them. Per the germline V gene, CDR1 is LNHDA and CDR2 is SQIVND (reference sequence). CDR3 length: 17 residues. The CDR3 DNA follows: TGTGCCAGTAGTATAGACCATTGGACAGTTTCTCCCTACGAGCAGTACTTC. It is translated as CASSIDHWTVSPYEQYF.

This rearrangement joins TRBV5-4 to TRBJ2-5; no reliable D call. This CDR3 has 13 amino acids. The V end lost 1 base, the J end lost 1 base, and 5 bases lay between the germline ends. Per the germline V gene, CDR1 is SGHNT and CDR2 is YYREEE (reference sequence). The CDR3 DNA reads as TGTGCCAGCAGCTTGAACGGCCAAGAGACCCAGTACTTC. Translated, it gives CASSLNGQETQYF.

The J gene is TRBJ2-2, the V gene TRBV27; no clear D. The CDR3 runs to 14 residues. Trimming pared 3 bases from V and 1 base from J, leaving 6 bases between. CDR1 is MNHEY, CDR2 SMNVEV, per germline (reference sequence). CDR3 in amino acids: CASSFARNTGELFF. The DNA for the CDR3 is TGTGCCAGCAGTTTTGCGAGGAACACCGGGGAGCTGTTTTTT.